This T cell receptor beta chain was found in a study of blood T cell repertoires in COVID-19. This clone was seen only once. Produced via immunoSEQ multiplex PCR; TCRdb's table is partial and in-frame only. Of 250,000 to 300,000 clones in the sample, roughly nine tenths are singletons; the top ten hold 3.5% to 5.5%. This CDR3 comprises 13 residues. Germline lookup yields CDR1 SGHNT and CDR2 YYREEE (reference sequence). V dropped 4 bases and J dropped 5; count of bases not matched to a gene: 5. The origin of this receptor is a woman between 35 and 50 years old who had recovered from COVID-19. The specimen was peripheral blood. V gene TRBV5-4 combines with J gene TRBJ2-7, with TRBD1 matching over 8 bases. CDR3: CASSRWTGHEQYV. For the CDR3, the DNA is TGTGCCAGCAGCCGCTGGACAGGGCACGAGCAGTACGTC.